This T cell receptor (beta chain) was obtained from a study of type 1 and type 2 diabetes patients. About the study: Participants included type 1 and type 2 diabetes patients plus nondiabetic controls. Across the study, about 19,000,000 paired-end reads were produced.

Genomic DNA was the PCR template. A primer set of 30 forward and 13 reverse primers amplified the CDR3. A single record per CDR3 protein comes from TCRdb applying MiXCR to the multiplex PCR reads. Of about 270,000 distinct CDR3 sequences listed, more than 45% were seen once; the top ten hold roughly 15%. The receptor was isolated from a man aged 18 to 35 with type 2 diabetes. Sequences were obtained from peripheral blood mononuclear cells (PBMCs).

Here the CDR3 reads CASSSPASQGNYGYTF. CDR3 nucleotides: TGTGCCAGCAGTTCCCCGGCCTCACAGGGGAACTATGGCTACACCTTC. V and J are TRBV14 and TRBJ1-2; the match to TRBD1 covers 7 bases. V gave up 6 bases and J gave up 2 bases; unmatched junction bases: 12. CDR1 is SGHDN, CDR2 FVKESK, per germline. The CDR3 length is 16 residues.